These 25 T cell receptor beta chains were sequenced from one sample in a study of a mutant IDH1 vaccine in newly diagnosed glioma. Time point: week 11, during vaccination. In every dose of vaccine, 300 ug of mutant IDH1 20-mer peptide was given alongside topical imiquimod. No antigen is known for these receptors. Clones were sequenced by immunoSEQ multiplex PCR, and TCRdb holds only the in-frame ones, with some missing. Among some 52,000 clones listed, around nine tenths were seen once. The sequencing here drew on PBMCs, taken from a glioma patient whose treatment included an IDH1 peptide vaccine. The source is a middle-aged man with glioma.

This chain connects TRBV4-3 to TRBJ1-2, with D perhaps TRBD1 (5 bases). V was clipped by 0 bases and J by 8 bases, with 19 bases between them. The CDR3 has 16 residues. CDR1 and CDR2 from the germline V gene are LGHNA and YSLEER. The CDR3 DNA reads TGCGCCAGCAGCCAAGATGGGGTTATAGGGGCCGGGGGCTACACCTTC. This gives the protein CASSQDGVIGAGGYTF.

The chain combines TRBV5-1 with TRBJ2-7; no clear D. This CDR3 is built from 16 residues. V was pared by 0 bases and J by 2 bases, with 15 bases between. Germline lookup yields CDR1 SGHRS and CDR2 YFSETQ. The CDR3 here is CASSLGSGPRTYEQYF. The CDR3 bases are TGCGCCAGCAGCTTGGGGTCCGGACCCCGCACCTACGAGCAGTACTTC.

The chain has TRBV7-3 and TRBJ1-2; perhaps TRBD1 as D (6 bases). V shed 2 bases and J shed 11 bases, with 21 bases lying between them. The CDR3 consists of 15 residues. Per germline, CDR1 SGHTA and CDR2 FQGTGA. The DNA for the CDR3 is TGTGCCAGCAGCTTAGACGGGATCACAACAGGGACTTACACCTTC. It translates to CASSLDGITTGTYTF.

The chain uses TRBV5-6 and TRBJ1-5; D is undetermined. The CDR3 totals 13 residues. Per the germline V gene, CDR1 is SGHDT and CDR2 is YYEEEE. V was trimmed by 0 bases and J by 8 bases, leaving 9 bases between them. CDR3 sequence: CASSLASAEPQHF. CDR3 nucleotide sequence: TGTGCCAGCAGCTTGGCCTCGGCTGAGCCCCAGCATTTT.

The V call is TRBV6-6, the J call TRBJ1-2, with 7 bases lining up with TRBD1. The CDR3 covers 12 residues. With V trimmed by 7 bases and J by 2 bases, 1 base remained unmatched. Germline V CDR1 and CDR2: MNHNY, SVGAGI (reference sequence). This chain's CDR3 is CASKQGNYGYTF. The DNA for the CDR3 is TGTGCCAGCAAACAGGGGAACTATGGCTACACCTTC.

This rearrangement joins TRBV29-1 to TRBJ2-1; a possible D gene is TRBD1 (5 bases). V was trimmed by 3 bases and J by 8 bases, leaving 11 bases between them. The CDR3 runs to 12 residues. Germline CDR1 and CDR2: SQVTM and ANQGSEA. CDR3: CSVEGRAYEQFF. The CDR3 DNA reads TGCAGCGTTGAGGGCAGGGCCTATGAGCAGTTCTTC.

This sequence joins TRBV5-4 and TRBJ2-5, with 12 bases matching TRBD1. V lost 3 bases to trimming and J lost 1 base; unmatched junction nucleotides: 1. The germline V gene has CDR1 SGHNT and CDR2 YYREEE (reference sequence). This CDR3 comprises 15 residues. The CDR3 coding sequence is TGTGCCAGCAGCTGGGGACAGGGGGCCCAAGAGACCCAGTACTTC. The encoded protein is CASSWGQGAQETQYF. Drawing the rest from reference TRBV5-4 and TRBJ2-5, the complete variable domain is ETGVTQSPTHLIKTRGQQVTLRCSSQSGHNTVSWYQQALGQGPQFIFQYYREEENGRGNFPPRFSGLQFPNYSSELNVNALELDDSALYLCASSWGQGAQETQYFGPGTRLLVL.

The chain uses TRBV21-1 and TRBJ2-7. TRBV21-1 is classified as a pseudogene. CDR3 length: 17 residues. CDR3 sequence reads: CASSHGEGAQYAYEQYF. Here the CDR3 DNA reads TGTGCCAGCAGCCACGGGGAGGGGGCTCAGTATGCCTACGAGCAGTACTTC.

CDR3 bases: TGTGCCAGCAGTGAAGACGGGGTAATTAGCTCTGGAAACACCATATATTTT. Protein: CASSEDGVISSGNTIYF. This chain connects TRBV2 to TRBJ1-3; D unresolved. V was trimmed by 1 base and J by 0 bases, leaving 13 bases between them. The CDR3 consists of 17 residues. From germline, CDR1 is SNHLY and CDR2 FYNNEI.

The J gene is TRBJ1-5, the V gene TRBV6-6; D is ambiguous. The CDR3 covers 15 residues. With 5 bases removed from V and 6 bases from J, the gap between germline ends came to 17 bases. Germline loops: CDR1 MNHNY, CDR2 SVGAGI (reference sequence). The CDR3 bases are TGTGCCAGCAGTCTCGGAAGCCCCCCGAGTCAGCCCCAGCATTTT. Amino acid sequence: CASSLGSPPSQPQHF.

J is TRBJ1-2 and V is TRBV19; TRBD1 is a possible D gene (6 bases). Germline CDR1 is LNHDA and CDR2 is SQIVND (reference sequence). CDR3 length equals 13 residues. V lost 5 bases, J lost 8 bases, and 15 bases lay in between. The CDR3 loop reads CASSPGQNLGYTF. Here the CDR3 DNA reads TGTGCCAGTAGTCCTGGACAGAACTTGGGCTACACCTTC.

The J gene is TRBJ2-7, the V gene TRBV29-1; D ambiguous. The germline V gene has CDR1 SQVTM and CDR2 ANQGSEA. The CDR3 spans 12 residues. With 0 bases removed from V and 3 bases from J, the gap between germline ends came to 6 bases. CDR3 DNA sequence: TGCAGCGTTGAAGATATAGACTACGAGCAGTACTTC. This codes for CSVEDIDYEQYF.

The rearrangement links TRBV7-8 to TRBJ2-3; 7 bases are shared with TRBD2. This CDR3 contains 15 residues. The germline V gene has CDR1 SGHVS and CDR2 FQNEAQ. V was pared by 5 bases and J by 4 bases, with 9 bases of the junction left unmatched. The CDR3 DNA sequence: TGTGCCAGCAGCAGAGCGGGTGGGGGGGCAGATACGCAGTATTTT. Translated, it gives CASSRAGGGADTQYF.

The V call is TRBV7-9, the J call TRBJ2-3, with D possibly called TRBD1 or TRBD2 (5 bases each). The CDR3 spans 15 residues. Germline assignment: CDR1 SEHNR and CDR2 FQNEAQ (reference sequence). Trimming pared 1 base from V and 5 bases from J, leaving 13 bases between. CDR3 sequence reads: CASSLGGVAEDTQYF. The CDR3 DNA reads as TGTGCCAGCAGCTTAGGAGGGGTCGCGGAAGATACGCAGTATTTT. The full variable domain, its missing parts supplied by reference TRBV7-9 and TRBJ2-3, is DTGVSQNPRHKITKRGQNVTFRCDPISEHNRLYWYRQTLGQGPEFLTYFQNEAQLEKSRLLSDRFSAERPKGSFSTLEIQRTEQGDSAMYLCASSLGGVAEDTQYFGPGTRLTVL.

The rearrangement links TRBV28 to TRBJ1-2; the D is unclear. Germline V lookup: CDR1 MDHEN, CDR2 SYDVKM. V shed 6 bases and J shed 2 bases, with 13 bases lying between them. This CDR3 is built from 14 residues. The CDR3 sequence: CASRAQVPNYGYTF. Written as DNA, the CDR3 is TGTGCCAGCAGAGCCCAGGTTCCAAACTATGGCTACACCTTC.

This rearrangement joins TRBV19 to TRBJ1-1, with no clear D. Trimming removed 2 bases at V and 6 bases at J, with 10 bases between. This CDR3 has 13 amino acids. The germline V gene has CDR1 LNHDA and CDR2 SQIVND (reference sequence). The CDR3 sequence: CASSITAQSEAFF. Written as DNA, the CDR3 is TGTGCCAGTAGTATAACAGCTCAGTCTGAAGCTTTCTTT.

A note on this clone: Other DNA sequences in the same sample also yield this CDR3. This chain links TRBV5-1 with TRBJ2-5; maybe TRBD1 (7 bases). The germline V and J ends were trimmed by 4 bases and 4 bases, with 11 bases remaining between them. Germline lookup yields CDR1 SGHRS and CDR2 YFSETQ. The CDR3 sequence is 13 residues long. The CDR3 nucleotides are TGCGCCAGCAGCGGAGGGACAGTAGAGACCCAGTACTTC. Protein: CASSGGTVETQYF.

The gene calls are TRBV10-1 and TRBJ2-1; D perhaps matches TRBD1 (6 bases). The CDR3 has 14 amino acids. Trimming removed 8 bases from V and 3 bases from J, with 14 bases in between. Germline assignment: CDR1 WNHNN and CDR2 SYGVQD (reference sequence). The CDR3 spells CASSAGAIYNEQFF. DNA of the CDR3: TGCGCCAGCTCGGCAGGGGCCATCTACAATGAGCAGTTCTTC.

The chain employs TRBV11-3 and TRBJ2-1; no clear D. Looked up from germline, CDR1 is SGHNT and CDR2 is YENEEA. Deletions cut 1 base from V and 8 bases from J, with 12 bases between. The CDR3 is 14 residues long. The DNA of the CDR3 is TGTGCCAGCAGCTTAGTGTACAGATCATATGAGCAGTTCTTC. This codes for CASSLVYRSYEQFF.

The chain has TRBV5-1 and TRBJ2-1; 12 bases are shared with TRBD2. The length of the CDR3 is 16 residues. The V gene's germline CDR1 is SGHRS and CDR2 YFSETQ. J gave up 1 base and V 1 base, and 0 bases lay outside the gene matches. This chain's CDR3 is CASSLTSGGSYNEQFF. CDR3 nucleotides: TGCGCCAGCAGCTTGACTAGCGGGGGGTCCTACAATGAGCAGTTCTTC.

In its sample, this clone was seen once. CDR3 in amino acids: CASSRQGYGYTF. The CDR3 DNA follows: TGTGCCAGCAGTCGACAGGGATATGGCTACACCTTC. V usage is TRBV6-5 and J usage is TRBJ1-2; TRBD1 aligns across 7 bases. This CDR3 is built from 12 residues. V shed 5 bases, J shed 5 bases, and the junction held 2 bases outside the gene matches. The germline CDR1 and CDR2 sequences are MNHEY and SVGAGI.

This clone was seen only once. The chain has TRBV5-1 and TRBJ2-5, with unresolved D. The CDR3 is 15 residues long. Germline CDR1 is SGHRS and CDR2 is YFSETQ. V lost 1 base and J lost 6, with 16 bases in between. The CDR3 is CASSLTGSDEKTQYF. Written as DNA, the CDR3 is TGCGCCAGCAGCTTGACGGGCTCGGATGAAAAGACCCAGTACTTC.

This chain connects TRBV19 to TRBJ1-5; 8 positions agree with TRBD1. The CDR3 totals 16 residues. CDR1 and CDR2 from the germline V gene are LNHDA and SQIVND (reference sequence). V lost 4 bases to trimming and J lost 4 bases; unmatched junction nucleotides: 9. CDR3 region: CASSTAGTGGNQPQHF. The DNA for the CDR3 is TGTGCCAGTAGTACAGCCGGGACAGGCGGTAATCAGCCCCAGCATTTT.

The CDR3: CASSYGVGVETQYF. The DNA of the CDR3 is TGTGCCAGCAGTTACGGTGTAGGGGTGGAGACCCAGTACTTC. This chain links TRBV6-6 with TRBJ2-5, with D perhaps matching TRBD1 (5 bases). This CDR3 spans 14 amino acids. Trimming shortened V by 2 bases and J by 5 bases, and 12 bases separated the two germline ends. Looked up from germline, CDR1 is MNHNY and CDR2 is SVGAGI (reference sequence).

This chain joins TRBV6-5 and TRBJ2-1; weak D call: TRBD1 (6 bases). CDR1 and CDR2 from the germline V gene are MNHEY and SVGAGI. V dropped 11 bases and J dropped 8 bases, with 16 bases sitting between them. This CDR3 contains 12 residues. CDR3 in amino acids: CAALNRAYEQFF. In nucleotides, the CDR3 is TGTGCCGCCCTGAACAGGGCCTATGAGCAGTTCTTC.